The 26 T cell receptor beta chains in this list originate from one sample, sequenced in a study of T cells in tuberculosis. This table comes from immunoSEQ multiplex PCR, and its TCRdb copy is limited to in-frame clones, with some not included. The sample records about 53,000 clones, more than 90% being singletons. Time point: new active TB diagnosis, blood taken before or within 7 days of starting treatment. Sequencing used PBMCs, obtained at tuberculosis diagnosis. These receptors came from an adult with tuberculosis.

V is TRBV10-3 and J is TRBJ2-7, with TRBD2 matching over 7 bases. CDR3 length: 14 amino acids. Trimming removed 4 bases from V and 1 base from J; junction bases left unmatched: 4. The germline gives CDR1 ENHRY, CDR2 SYGVKD. CDR3 sequence reads: CAISVASGSYEQYF. The CDR3 DNA reads as TGTGCCATCAGTGTAGCTAGCGGTTCCTACGAGCAGTACTTC.

This chain joins TRBV19 and TRBJ1-5, with a possible D match to TRBD1 (6 bases). The CDR3 runs to 14 residues. The germline V gene encodes CDR1 LNHDA and CDR2 SQIVND (reference sequence). Between the trimmed V and J ends, which lost 6 bases and 6 bases, there was a span of 15 bases. CDR3: CASSEGGGPQPQHF. The CDR3 DNA reads as TGTGCCAGTAGCGAGGGCGGGGGGCCTCAGCCCCAGCATTTT. Full variable domain (rest looked up from reference TRBV19 and TRBJ1-5): DGGITQSPKYLFRKEGQNVTLSCEQNLNHDAMYWYRQDPGQGLRLIYYSQIVNDFQKGDIAEGYSVSREKKESFPLTVTSAQKNPTAFYLCASSEGGGPQPQHFGDGTRLSIL.

The chain has TRBV29-1 and TRBJ1-1; D perhaps matches TRBD1 (6 bases). V was trimmed by 7 bases and J by 1 base, leaving 13 bases between them. The CDR3 runs to 13 residues. CDR1 is SQVTM, CDR2 ANQGSEA, per germline. The CDR3 reads CSARDTPNTEAFF. The CDR3 DNA reads TGCAGCGCCCGGGACACCCCGAACACTGAAGCTTTCTTT.

This chain uses TRBV11-2 with TRBJ2-3, with 7 bases identical to TRBD1. Germline CDR1 SGHAT, CDR2 FQNNGV. The CDR3 spans 14 residues. Losses at the gene ends were 3 bases for V and 6 bases for J; bases not matched to a gene: 6. CDR3 DNA sequence: TGTGCCAGCAGCTTGTTCAGGGGGTCCGATACGCAGTATTTT. It is translated as CASSLFRGSDTQYF.

This chain links TRBV6-5 with TRBJ2-5, with 7 bases identical to TRBD2. The CDR3 runs to 14 residues. Germline assignment: CDR1 MNHEY and CDR2 SVGAGI. The V gene end was trimmed by 0 bases and the J gene end by 3 bases; junction bases not matched to a gene: 1. CDR3 sequence reads: CASSYSLAEETQYF. The CDR3 DNA follows: TGTGCCAGCAGTTACTCGCTAGCGGAAGAGACCCAGTACTTC.

V and J are TRBV6-1 and TRBJ1-5, with 7 bases identical to TRBD1. The germline CDR1 and CDR2 sequences are MNHNS and SASEGT. This CDR3 spans 14 amino acids. The V and J ends lost 6 bases and 2 bases, in that order; junction bases with no gene match: 4. The DNA for the CDR3 is TGTGCCAGCAGGGGACAGACGGGCAATCAGCCCCAGCATTTT. It codes for CASRGQTGNQPQHF.

This chain links TRBV5-6 with TRBJ2-3; D not resolved. The CDR3 is 11 amino acids. The V gene's germline CDR1 is SGHDT and CDR2 YYEEEE. Trimming took off 1 base at V and 6 bases at J, with 3 bases between the two ends. The CDR3 here is CASSLSDTQYF. As DNA, the CDR3 is TGTGCCAGCAGCTTGAGCGATACGCAGTATTTT.

The rearrangement uses TRBV6-1 and TRBJ1-5, with a weak D call TRBD1 (6 bases). CDR3 size: 15 residues. Looked up from germline, CDR1 is MNHNS and CDR2 is SASEGT. V lost 7 bases, J lost 0 bases, and 13 bases lay in between. CDR3 amino acids: CASIPGTYSNQPQHF. DNA for the CDR3: TGTGCCAGCATACCCGGGACATATAGCAATCAGCCCCAGCATTTT.

The CDR3 sequence is CAISELAVNTGELFF. The CDR3 DNA reads TGTGCCATCAGTGAGTTAGCGGTAAACACCGGGGAGCTGTTTTTT. The rearrangement joins TRBV10-3 to TRBJ2-2; possible D gene TRBD2, 6 bases. The CDR3 runs to 15 residues. The germline V gene has CDR1 ENHRY and CDR2 SYGVKD. Trimming left V 1 base short and J 2 bases short, with 8 bases between.

This clone was detected only a few times. The gene calls are TRBV12-5 and TRBJ1-6, with TRBD1 matching over 7 bases. Germline CDR1 and CDR2: LGHNT and FRNRAP. CDR3 length equals 15 residues. V shed 6 bases and J 5 bases; nucleotides not matched to a gene: 7. CDR3 bases: TGTGCTAGTGGGTCCGGGACAGCTCATAATTCACCCCTCCACTTT. Translated: CASGSGTAHNSPLHF.

V is TRBV11-3 and J is TRBJ2-7; no reliable D call. V gave up 1 base and J gave up 1 base, with 11 bases separating them. The CDR3 sequence is 15 residues long. Germline-derived CDR1 and CDR2 are SGHNT and YENEEA. DNA for the CDR3: TGTGCCAGCAGCTTAGTAAGCTCGAGGTCCTACGAGCAGTACTTC. Amino acids: CASSLVSSRSYEQYF.

V and J are TRBV19 and TRBJ2-6, with a weak D call TRBD1 (5 bases). V lost 3 bases and J 0 bases, leaving 12 bases between the germline ends. The CDR3 length is 17 residues. Germline assignment: CDR1 LNHDA and CDR2 SQIVND (reference sequence). CDR3 sequence: CASSMSGNPSGANVLTF. DNA of the CDR3: TGTGCCAGTAGTATGTCAGGGAATCCCTCTGGGGCCAACGTCCTGACTTTC.

The genes are TRBV5-6 and TRBJ2-5; D may be TRBD2 (6 bases). This CDR3 contains 16 residues. Germline assignment: CDR1 SGHDT and CDR2 YYEEEE. Trimming removed 0 bases from V and 0 bases from J, with 12 bases in between. The CDR3 loop is CASSLGLENYQETQYF. CDR3 nucleotides: TGTGCCAGCAGCTTGGGACTAGAGAATTACCAAGAGACCCAGTACTTC.

CDR3 bases: TGTGCCAGCCGAACAGGGTTCCTTAGCAATCAGCCCCAGCATTTT. This codes for CASRTGFLSNQPQHF. V and J are TRBV19 and TRBJ1-5; a weak D match, TRBD1 (6 bases). The CDR3 runs 15 residues. V was shortened by 9 bases and J by 0 bases, with 15 bases between the two germline ends. Per germline, CDR1 LNHDA and CDR2 SQIVND (reference sequence).

The J gene is TRBJ2-7, the V gene TRBV19; 8 bases agree with TRBD1. CDR3 length: 17 amino acids. The V and J ends lost 3 bases and 0 bases, in that order; junction bases with no gene match: 10. CDR1 is LNHDA and CDR2 is SQIVND in the germline V gene (reference sequence). The CDR3 loop is CASSMGRVQGASYEQYF. CDR3 in DNA: TGTGCCAGTAGTATGGGAAGGGTCCAGGGGGCCTCCTACGAGCAGTACTTC.

This chain joins TRBV27 and TRBJ2-1; TRBD1 matches 7 bases. Germline trimming cut 2 bases from V and 3 bases from J; bases unmatched to any gene: 1. This CDR3 contains 14 residues. Germline CDR1 is MNHEY and CDR2 is SMNVEV (reference sequence). The CDR3 bases are TGTGCCAGCAGTTTACAGGGGGTCTACAATGAGCAGTTCTTC. Translated, it gives CASSLQGVYNEQFF.

The count of this clone is one. The genes are TRBV13 and TRBJ1-2; 8 positions agree with TRBD1. The V and J ends lost 5 bases and 0 bases, in that order; junction bases with no gene match: 11. The CDR3 extends over 17 amino acids. The germline CDR1 and CDR2 sequences are PRHDT and FYEKMQ (reference sequence). CDR3 sequence: CASSQGTGLHPNYGYTF. CDR3 DNA: TGTGCCAGCAGCCAGGGGACAGGCCTCCATCCTAACTATGGCTACACCTTC.

The rearrangement joins TRBV30 to TRBJ2-2; perhaps TRBD1 as D (6 bases). Germline V lookup: CDR1 GTSNPN, CDR2 SVGIG (reference sequence). The germline V and J ends were trimmed by 4 bases and 1 base, with 10 bases remaining between them. This CDR3 contains 14 residues. CDR3 coding DNA: TGTGCCTGGATTGGGGGCTGGAACACCGGGGAGCTGTTTTTT. Amino acids: CAWIGGWNTGELFF. The whole variable domain, remainder taken from reference TRBV30 and TRBJ2-2, is SQTIHQWPATLVQPVGSPLSLECTVEGTSNPNLYWYRQAAGRGLQLLFYSVGIGQISSEVPQNLSASRPQDRQFILSSKKLLLSDSGFYLCAWIGGWNTGELFFGEGSRLTVL.

This chain joins TRBV6-5 and TRBJ2-2; 7 bases map to TRBD2. Trimming took 7 bases from V and 4 from J; bases not matched to a gene: 9. Germline lookup yields CDR1 MNHEY and CDR2 SVGAGI. The CDR3 is 15 amino acids. CDR3 amino acids: CASTLGAGITGELFF. The CDR3 DNA reads as TGTGCCAGCACCCTAGGAGCGGGAATCACCGGGGAGCTGTTTTTT.

The J gene is TRBJ1-2, the V gene TRBV6-1; no clear D. Per germline, CDR1 MNHNS and CDR2 SASEGT. V shed 5 bases and J shed 5 bases, with 9 bases lying between them. This CDR3 has 12 residues. The CDR3, as DNA: TGTGCCAGCAGTCCCCCCCCTTATGGCTACACCTTC. Translated, it gives CASSPPPYGYTF.

This chain joins TRBV4-1 and TRBJ2-2; 9 bases agree with TRBD1. J lost 13 bases, V lost 3 bases, and 15 bases had no gene match. CDR1 and CDR2 from the germline V gene are MGHRA and YSYEKL. This CDR3 spans 16 amino acids. CDR3 in DNA: TGCGCCAGCAGCCACCCCTATGGACAGGGGAGCTTTGGGCTGTTTTTT. It specifies CASSHPYGQGSFGLFF.

This clone was detected only a few times. The chain uses TRBV5-6 and TRBJ1-1; D is possibly TRBD1 (6 bases). CDR3 size: 13 residues. V was cut by 4 bases and J by 4 bases, with 11 bases left in between. CDR1 and CDR2 from the germline V gene are SGHDT and YYEEEE. Written as DNA, the CDR3 is TGTGCCAGCAGCCAGGGACACTTCACTGAAGCTTTCTTT. The encoded protein is CASSQGHFTEAFF.

The V gene is TRBV27, the J gene TRBJ2-7; D is unclear. Germline CDR1 is MNHEY and CDR2 is SMNVEV (reference sequence). Trimming took off 5 bases at V and 3 bases at J, with 5 bases between the two ends. This CDR3 is 11 amino acids long. The CDR3 DNA is TGTGCCAGCAGTCCCCTCTACGAGCAGTACTTC. Amino acid sequence: CASSPLYEQYF.

The chain links TRBV28 to TRBJ1-2; 10 bases map to TRBD1. This CDR3 has 15 amino acids. The J segment lost 3 bases and the V segment lost 5 bases, leaving 6 bases of the junction unmatched. Germline CDR1 MDHEN, CDR2 SYDVKM. The CDR3 DNA follows: TGTGCCAGCAGTCTCGGGACAGGGGCCTACTATGGCTACACCTTC. It codes for CASSLGTGAYYGYTF.

The rearrangement uses TRBV30 and TRBJ2-2; D perhaps matches TRBD1 (5 bases). The V end lost 4 bases, the J end lost 0 bases, and 12 bases lay between the germline ends. CDR3 size: 15 residues. CDR1 and CDR2 from the germline V gene are GTSNPN and SVGIG (reference sequence). CDR3 sequence (DNA): TGTGCCTGGAATCTGAGACAGCCGAACACCGGGGAGCTGTTTTTT. It is translated as CAWNLRQPNTGELFF. Full variable domain (missing parts from reference TRBV30 and TRBJ2-2): SQTIHQWPATLVQPVGSPLSLECTVEGTSNPNLYWYRQAAGRGLQLLFYSVGIGQISSEVPQNLSASRPQDRQFILSSKKLLLSDSGFYLCAWNLRQPNTGELFFGEGSRLTVL.

The gene calls are TRBV27 and TRBJ2-7; D gene uncertain. Germline assignment: CDR1 MNHEY and CDR2 SMNVEV (reference sequence). The ends were cut back, 5 bases at V and 6 bases at J, with 8 bases in the middle. The CDR3 runs to 11 residues. The CDR3 DNA is TGTGCCAGCAGTACTCGCCGCGAGCAGTACTTC. Protein: CASSTRREQYF.